This TCR beta chain came from a study of blood T cells in healthy people across ages. In germline, CDR1 is SGHAT, CDR2 FQNNGV. The CDR3 is 16 amino acids. V was clipped by 1 base and J by 2 bases, with 14 bases between them. Combining a sample-barcoded 5' primer with a J-beta primer mix, a second PCR ran for about 7 to 11 cycles. Each CDR3 protein gets one entry after TCRdb re-called the 5' RACE reads with MiXCR. The table shows approximately 1.5 million distinct CDR3 sequences, with around 35% occurring only once. The receptor was derived from a woman aged 30 to 39 in good health. The genes are TRBV11-2 and TRBJ2-5; TRBD2 is a possible D gene (6 bases). The sample comprised blood. In nucleotides, the CDR3 is TGTGCCAGCAGCTTAGCCCTAGCGAGACAACAAGAGACCCAGTACTTC. Translating it yields CASSLALARQQETQYF.